The clone carrying this TCR beta chain was recorded once. Recruits, aged roughly 18 to 95 years, lived in 20 to 30 US areas. These data come from a study of blood T cell repertoires in COVID-19. Study as a whole: PBMCs, B-cell-depleted T cells, or T cells provided the cDNA or gDNA that made up the material.

Per the original methods: Reference gene primer amplification in the assay estimated nucleated cell counts. The repertoire was sequenced with immunoSEQ multiplex PCR; TCRdb's copy has only in-frame clones and lacks some. The V and J calls and clone size come from that table; D and trimming were worked out from the DNA. The profile shows 170,000 or so clones, around 87% of them singletons. The V gene's germline CDR1 is SNHLY and CDR2 FYNNEI. Trimming shortened V by 10 bases and J by 5 bases, and 14 bases separated the two germline ends. This CDR3 contains 13 residues. The sequence derives from a woman aged 45 to 65 who had recovered from COVID-19. What was sequenced was PBMCs or T cells enriched from blood (not recorded which). The J gene is TRBJ1-4, the V gene TRBV2; no clear D gene. The DNA for the CDR3 is TGTGCCACCTTGCGGGGAGGGAATGAAAAACTGTTTTTT. This sequence encodes CATLRGGNEKLFF. The whole variable domain, remainder taken from reference TRBV2 and TRBJ1-4, is EPEVTQTPSHQVTQMGQEVILRCVPISNHLYFYWYRQILGQKVEFLVSFYNNEISEKSEIFDDQFSVERPDGSNFTLKIRSTKLEDSAMYFCATLRGGNEKLFFGSGTQLSVL.